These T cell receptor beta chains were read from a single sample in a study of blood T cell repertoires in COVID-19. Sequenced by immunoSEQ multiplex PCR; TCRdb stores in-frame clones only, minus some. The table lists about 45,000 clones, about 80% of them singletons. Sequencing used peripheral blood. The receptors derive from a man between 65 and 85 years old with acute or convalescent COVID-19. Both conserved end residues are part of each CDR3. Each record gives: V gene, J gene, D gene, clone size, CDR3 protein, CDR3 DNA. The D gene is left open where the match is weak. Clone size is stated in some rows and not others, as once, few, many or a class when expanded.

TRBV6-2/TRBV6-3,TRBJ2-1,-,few,CASSLTYQGNYNEQFF,TGTGCCAGCAGTTTGACCTACCAGGGAAACTACAATGAGCAGTTCTTC
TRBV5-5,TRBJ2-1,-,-,CASSLAGIRFNEQFF,TGTGCCAGCAGCTTGGCAGGGATAAGATTCAATGAGCAGTTCTTC
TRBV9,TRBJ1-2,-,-,CASSGQSRGYGYTF,TGTGCCAGCAGCGGCCAGAGCAGAGGCTATGGCTACACCTTC
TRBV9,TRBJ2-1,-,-,CASSVGLTSSYNEQFF,TGTGCCAGCAGCGTAGGCCTGACAAGCTCCTACAATGAGCAGTTCTTC
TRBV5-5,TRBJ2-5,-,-,CASSLAAGSGETQYF,TGTGCCAGCAGCTTGGCAGCCGGGTCCGGGGAGACCCAGTACTTC
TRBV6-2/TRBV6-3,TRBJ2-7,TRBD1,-,CASSPQGRGPLWEQYF,TGTGCCAGCAGCCCTCAGGGCAGGGGGCCTCTCTGGGAGCAGTACTTC
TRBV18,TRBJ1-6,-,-,CASSPGERNSPLHF,TGTGCCAGCTCACCAGGGGAGAGGAATTCACCCCTCCACTTT
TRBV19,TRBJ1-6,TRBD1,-,CASSPDRVTSPLHF,TGTGCCAGTTCTCCGGACAGGGTAACTTCACCCCTCCACTTT
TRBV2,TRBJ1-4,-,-,CASKLGATNEKLFF,TGTGCCAGCAAATTAGGGGCAACTAATGAAAAACTGTTTTTT
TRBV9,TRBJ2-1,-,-,CASSVGTLSSYNEQFF,TGTGCCAGCAGCGTAGGTACACTAAGCTCCTACAATGAGCAGTTCTTC
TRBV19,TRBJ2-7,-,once,CASANWGVKTYEQYF,TGTGCCAGTGCCAACTGGGGGGTTAAAACCTACGAGCAGTACTTC
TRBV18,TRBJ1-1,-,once,CASSPLREGTEAFF,TGTGCCAGCTCACCACTAAGGGAGGGAACTGAAGCTTTCTTT
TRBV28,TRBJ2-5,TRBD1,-,CASSLSRTGGQETQYF,TGTGCCAGCAGTTTATCGCGGACAGGGGGTCAAGAGACCCAGTACTTC
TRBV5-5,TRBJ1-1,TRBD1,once,CASSRRDSYTEAFF,TGTGCCAGCAGCAGGAGGGACAGCTACACTGAAGCTTTCTTT
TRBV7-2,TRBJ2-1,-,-,CASSLRSAGTINEQFF,TGTGCCAGCAGCTTAAGGTCCGCGGGGACCATTAATGAGCAGTTCTTC
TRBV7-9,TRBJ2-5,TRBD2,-,CASSFGLAGGLQETQYF,TGTGCCAGCAGCTTTGGACTAGCGGGGGGCCTACAAGAGACCCAGTACTTC
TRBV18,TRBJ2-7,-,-,CASSPPVQTRSYEQYF,TGTGCCAGCTCACCACCGGTACAGACCCGATCCTACGAGCAGTACTTC
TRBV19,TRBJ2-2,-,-,CASRRQGLNTGELFF,TGTGCCAGTAGGCGCCAGGGTCTGAACACCGGGGAGCTGTTTTTT
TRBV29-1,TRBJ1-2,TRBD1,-,CSVEGTGTNGYTF,TGCAGCGTTGAAGGGACAGGGACTAATGGCTACACCTTC
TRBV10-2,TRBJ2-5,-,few,CASSNQGAQETQYF,TGCGCCAGCAGTAATCAAGGGGCCCAAGAGACCCAGTACTTC
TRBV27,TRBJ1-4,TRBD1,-,CASSFRQGAYTNEKLFF,TGTGCCAGCAGTTTCCGACAGGGGGCGTACACTAATGAAAAACTGTTTTTT
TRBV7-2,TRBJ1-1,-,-,CASNAGLNTEAFF,TGTGCCAGCAACGCGGGCCTGAACACTGAAGCTTTCTTT
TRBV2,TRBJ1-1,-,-,CASSGQAGSTEAFF,TGTGCCAGCAGTGGACAGGCAGGGTCGACTGAAGCTTTCTTT
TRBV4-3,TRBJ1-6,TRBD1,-,CASSQDLFRTGVDSPLHF,TGCGCCAGCAGCCAAGATCTGTTCAGGACAGGTGTAGATTCACCCCTCCACTTT